The subject of this entry is one T cell receptor (beta chain). Its matching antigen is unknown. The data were obtained in a study of shared clonotypes between healthy human individuals. At the level of the study: Each donor contributed plates that comprised three CD4 naive, three CD4 memory, two CD8 naive and one CD8 memory. Study findings and constraints: Inspection by rarefaction showed sorted-subset sequencing to be incomplete despite large depth. Represented diversity, genetic and exposure-history alike, was limited by few donors.

Here immunoSEQ multiplex PCR was the method, and the copy in TCRdb shows in-frame clones only, minus some. The table lists hundreds of thousands of clones, roughly 70% of them singletons. This CDR3 is 11 amino acids long. Germline CDR1 GTSNPN, CDR2 SVGIG (reference sequence). The V end was cut by 3 bases, the J end by 9 bases, with 11 bases between. The chain carries TRBV30 and TRBJ2-5; D unresolved. The receptor was derived from a woman younger than 45 in good health. The sequenced material came from memory CD4+ T cells sorted from blood. Subset described: CD45RA-negative fraction. The CDR3 here is CAWRVFEAQYF. The CDR3 nucleotides are TGTGCCTGGAGGGTTTTTGAAGCCCAGTACTTC.